The next 13 T cell receptor beta chains were all read from a single sample in a study of blood T cell repertoires in COVID-19. TCRdb's table, derived via immunoSEQ multiplex PCR, lists solely in-frame clones and lacks some. The repertoire holds around 260,000 clones, with 75% to 90% as singletons. The material sequenced was peripheral blood. The receptors were gathered from a young man with active or convalescent COVID-19.

J is TRBJ2-2 and V is TRBV15; D might be TRBD2 (6 bases). V was pared by 1 base and J by 1 base, with 13 bases between. This CDR3 spans 17 amino acids. Germline CDR1 is LNHNV and CDR2 is YYDKDF (reference sequence). The CDR3 here is CATSRVRAGRNTGELFF. In DNA, the CDR3 is TGTGCCACCAGCAGAGTTCGGGCGGGACGGAACACCGGGGAGCTGTTTTTT.

This clone occurred once. CDR3: CASSQDVGNSYEQYF. In nucleotides, the CDR3 is TGTGCCAGCAGCCAAGATGTCGGGAACTCCTACGAGCAGTACTTC. The chain combines TRBV3-1 (or the pseudogene TRBV3-2) with TRBJ2-7, with D possibly matching TRBD2 (5 bases). Germline lookup yields CDR1 LGHDT and CDR2 YNNKEL (reference sequence). The CDR3 totals 15 residues. The V end lost 0 bases, the J end lost 0 bases, and 9 bases lay between the germline ends.

This chain's CDR3 is CASSQSTDGYTF. The DNA of the CDR3 is TGTGCCAGCAGCCAATCCACAGATGGCTACACCTTC. The genes are TRBV16 and TRBJ1-2, with D unclear. The CDR3 covers 12 residues. Trimming removed 0 bases from V and 6 bases from J, with 5 bases in between. Germline lookup yields CDR1 KGHSY and CDR2 FQNENV.

The chain joins TRBV5-6 to TRBJ2-1; no definite D call. The V and J ends lost 3 bases and 8 bases respectively, with 9 bases between them. There are 12 residues in the CDR3. CDR1 and CDR2 from the germline V gene are SGHDT and YYEEEE. The CDR3 nucleotides are TGTGCCAGCAGCTCCTATGTCCATGAGCAGTTCTTC. As protein: CASSSYVHEQFF.

This clone showed up just a few times. The rearrangement uses TRBV5-4 and TRBJ2-5, with D perhaps matching TRBD1 (6 bases). The germline gives CDR1 SGHNT, CDR2 YYREEE (reference sequence). The CDR3 runs 12 residues. V shed 4 bases and J shed 11 bases, with 15 bases lying between them. Here the CDR3 reads CASSPGTPVQYF. The CDR3 DNA reads as TGTGCCAGCAGCCCCGGGACACCAGTGCAGTACTTC. Drawing the rest from reference TRBV5-4 and TRBJ2-5, the complete variable domain is ETGVTQSPTHLIKTRGQQVTLRCSSQSGHNTVSWYQQALGQGPQFIFQYYREEENGRGNFPPRFSGLQFPNYSSELNVNALELDDSALYLCASSPGTPVQYFGPGTRLLVL.

The J gene is TRBJ1-1, the V gene TRBV6-5, with D possibly being TRBD1 (6 bases). The germline V and J ends were trimmed by 6 bases and 1 base, with 12 bases remaining between them. CDR1 is MNHEY, CDR2 SVGAGI, per germline. CDR3 length equals 14 residues. The CDR3: CASSTGPKNTEAFF. In DNA, the CDR3 is TGTGCCAGCAGCACAGGGCCGAAGAACACTGAAGCTTTCTTT.

This clone was counted once. This sequence joins TRBV5-1 and TRBJ1-2; maybe TRBD1 (6 bases). V was clipped by 5 bases and J by 3 bases, with 23 bases between them. This CDR3 has 17 residues. Germline V gene data show CDR1 as SGHRS and CDR2 as YFSETQ. CDR3 loop: CASSLRLGGESHYGYTF. CDR3 sequence (DNA): TGCGCCAGCAGTCTTCGGCTAGGGGGAGAATCCCACTATGGCTACACCTTC.

V is TRBV14 and J is TRBJ2-7, with D uncertain. V dropped 2 bases and J dropped 2 bases, with 10 bases sitting between them. The CDR3 consists of 14 residues. CDR1 SGHDN and CDR2 FVKESK come from the germline V gene. The CDR3 sequence is CASSQYYSPYEQYF. The CDR3 DNA is TGTGCCAGCAGCCAATATTACAGTCCCTACGAGCAGTACTTC. Looking up the rest from reference TRBV14 and TRBJ2-7 gives the full variable domain: EAGVTQFPSHSVIEKGQTVTLRCDPISGHDNLYWYRRVMGKEIKFLLHFVKESKQDESGMPNNRFLAERTGGTYSTLKVQPAELEDSGVYFCASSQYYSPYEQYFGPGTRLTVT.

V and J are TRBV2 and TRBJ2-3; D perhaps matches TRBD2 (6 bases). Germline V gene sequence: CDR1 SNHLY, CDR2 FYNNEI. This CDR3 has 14 residues. V was trimmed by 5 bases and J by 8 bases, leaving 17 bases between them. The CDR3 nucleotides are TGTGCCAGCAGTCGTGTTTATAAGGAGGGTACGCAGTATTTT. Its protein product is CASSRVYKEGTQYF.

This chain uses TRBV19 with TRBJ2-7; 11 bases align to TRBD2. CDR1 is LNHDA and CDR2 is SQIVND in the germline V gene (reference sequence). The CDR3 is 16 amino acids. Trimming took 5 bases from V and 7 from J; bases not matched to a gene: 13. CDR3 protein: CASSHTGTSGVWEQYF. In DNA form, the CDR3 reads TGTGCCAGTAGTCATACTGGGACTAGCGGAGTCTGGGAGCAGTACTTC.

The gene calls are TRBV10-2 and TRBJ1-2; 7 nucleotides align to TRBD1. Germline V gene data show CDR1 as WSHSY and CDR2 as SAAADI. Trimming took 3 bases from V and 4 from J; bases not matched to a gene: 11. The length of the CDR3 is 16 residues. DNA of the CDR3: TGCGCCAGCAGTGATGTGGGGGGACGGGACAGCTATGGCTACACCTTC. Translation gives CASSDVGGRDSYGYTF.

J is TRBJ2-1 and V is TRBV9; D is unresolved. The germline V and J ends were trimmed by 2 bases and 4 bases, with 7 bases remaining between them. The CDR3 extends over 13 amino acids. Per germline, CDR1 SGDLS and CDR2 YYNGEE. Here the CDR3 DNA reads TGTGCCAGCAGCGTTTCAGTATACAATGAGCAGTTCTTC. Protein sequence: CASSVSVYNEQFF.

The chain carries TRBV29-1 and TRBJ2-1, with 10 positions matching TRBD2. The ends lost 4 bases at V and 9 bases at J; junction bases unmatched: 12. The CDR3 extends over 15 amino acids. CDR1 and CDR2 (germline): SQVTM, ANQGSEA. The CDR3 nucleotides are TGCAGCGTTGGTGGGTTAGCGGGGGGTTCGGTTGAGCAGTTCTTC. This gives the protein CSVGGLAGGSVEQFF.